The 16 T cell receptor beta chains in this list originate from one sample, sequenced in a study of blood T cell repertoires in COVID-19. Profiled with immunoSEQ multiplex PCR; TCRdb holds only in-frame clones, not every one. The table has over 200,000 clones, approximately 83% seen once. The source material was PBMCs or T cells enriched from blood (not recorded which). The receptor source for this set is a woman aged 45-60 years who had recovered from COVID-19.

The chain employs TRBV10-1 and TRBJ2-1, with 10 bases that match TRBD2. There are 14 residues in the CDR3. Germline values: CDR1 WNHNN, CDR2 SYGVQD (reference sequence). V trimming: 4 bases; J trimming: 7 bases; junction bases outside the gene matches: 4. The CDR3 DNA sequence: TGCGCCAGCAGTGCAGCGGGAGGGCGGAATGAGCAGTTCTTC. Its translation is CASSAAGGRNEQFF.

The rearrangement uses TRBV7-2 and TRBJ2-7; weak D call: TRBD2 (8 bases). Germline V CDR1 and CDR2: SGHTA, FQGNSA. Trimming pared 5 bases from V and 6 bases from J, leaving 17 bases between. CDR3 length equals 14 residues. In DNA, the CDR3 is TGTGCCAGCAGCCGGGAGGGACAGATTGGCGAGCAGTACTTC. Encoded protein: CASSREGQIGEQYF.

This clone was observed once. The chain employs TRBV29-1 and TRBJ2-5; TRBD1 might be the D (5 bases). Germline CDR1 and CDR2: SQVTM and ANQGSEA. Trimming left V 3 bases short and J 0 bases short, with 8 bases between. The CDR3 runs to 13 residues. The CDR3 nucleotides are TGCAGCGTTGACCCGGACAACCAAGAGACCCAGTACTTC. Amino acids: CSVDPDNQETQYF. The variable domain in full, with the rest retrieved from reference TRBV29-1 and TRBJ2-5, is SAVISQKPSRDICQRGTSLTIQCQVDSQVTMMFWYRQQPGQSLTLIATANQGSEATYESGFVIDKFPISRPNLTFSTLTVSNMSPEDSSIYLCSVDPDNQETQYFGPGTRLLVL.

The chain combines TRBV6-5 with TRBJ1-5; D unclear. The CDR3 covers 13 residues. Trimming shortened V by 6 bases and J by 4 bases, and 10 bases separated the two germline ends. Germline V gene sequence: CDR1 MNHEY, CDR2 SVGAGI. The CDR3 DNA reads TGTGCCAGCAGATTATCGACTAATCAGCCCCAGCATTTT. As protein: CASRLSTNQPQHF.

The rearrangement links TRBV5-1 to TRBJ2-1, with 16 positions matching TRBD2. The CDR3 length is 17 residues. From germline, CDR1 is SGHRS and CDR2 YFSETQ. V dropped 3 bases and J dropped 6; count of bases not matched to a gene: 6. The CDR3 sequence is CASSWGLAGGRSNEQFF. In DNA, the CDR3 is TGCGCCAGCAGCTGGGGACTAGCGGGAGGGCGCAGCAATGAGCAGTTCTTC.

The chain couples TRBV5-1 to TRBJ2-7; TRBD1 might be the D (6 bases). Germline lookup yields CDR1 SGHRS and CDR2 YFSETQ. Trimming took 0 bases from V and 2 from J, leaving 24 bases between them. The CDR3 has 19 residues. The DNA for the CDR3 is TGCGCCAGCAGCTTGGCCCCAAGACAGGAAAACGGCTATCCCTACGAGCAGTACTTC. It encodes CASSLAPRQENGYPYEQYF.

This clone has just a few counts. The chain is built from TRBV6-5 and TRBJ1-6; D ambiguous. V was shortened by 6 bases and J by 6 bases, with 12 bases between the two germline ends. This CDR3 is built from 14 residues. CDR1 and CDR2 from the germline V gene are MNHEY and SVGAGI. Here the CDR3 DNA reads TGTGCCAGCAGCAAATTTACTTTTAATTCACCCCTCCACTTT. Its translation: CASSKFTFNSPLHF.

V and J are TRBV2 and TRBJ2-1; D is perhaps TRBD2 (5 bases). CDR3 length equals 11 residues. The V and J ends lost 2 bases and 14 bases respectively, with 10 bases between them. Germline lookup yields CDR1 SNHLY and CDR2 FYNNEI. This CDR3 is CASSEQISEFF. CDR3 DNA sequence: TGTGCCAGCAGTGAACAGATTAGCGAGTTCTTC.

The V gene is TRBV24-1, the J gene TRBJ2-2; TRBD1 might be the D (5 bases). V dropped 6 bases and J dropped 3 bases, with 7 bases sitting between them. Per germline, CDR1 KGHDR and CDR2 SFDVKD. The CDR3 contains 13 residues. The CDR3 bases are TGTGCCACCAGTACAGGTTACACCGGGGAGCTGTTTTTT. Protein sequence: CATSTGYTGELFF.

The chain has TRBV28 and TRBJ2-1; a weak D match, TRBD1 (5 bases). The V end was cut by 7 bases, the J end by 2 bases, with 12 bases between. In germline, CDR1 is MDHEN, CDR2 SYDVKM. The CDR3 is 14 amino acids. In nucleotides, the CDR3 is TGTGCCAGCACTCCCATGGACACCTACAATGAGCAGTTCTTC. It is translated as CASTPMDTYNEQFF.

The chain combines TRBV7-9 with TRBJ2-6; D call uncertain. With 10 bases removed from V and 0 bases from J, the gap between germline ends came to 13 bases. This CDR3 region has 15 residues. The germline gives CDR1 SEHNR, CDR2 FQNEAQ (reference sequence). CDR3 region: CATDTKSSGANVLTF. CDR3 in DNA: TGTGCCACCGACACCAAGAGCTCTGGGGCCAACGTCCTGACTTTC.

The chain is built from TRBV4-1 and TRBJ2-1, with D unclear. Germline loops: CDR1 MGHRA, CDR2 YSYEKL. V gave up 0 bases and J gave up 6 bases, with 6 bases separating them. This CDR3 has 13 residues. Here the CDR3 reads CASSQELPNEQFF. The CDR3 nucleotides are TGCGCCAGCAGCCAAGAACTCCCCAATGAGCAGTTCTTC.

CDR3 protein: CASSPWTSSYNEQFF. The CDR3 DNA reads as TGTGCCAGCAGTCCCTGGACTAGCAGCTACAATGAGCAGTTCTTC. The rearrangement links TRBV3-1 (or the pseudogene TRBV3-2) to TRBJ2-1, with 8 nucleotides matching TRBD2. The germline CDR1 and CDR2 sequences are LGHDT and YNNKEL (reference sequence). This CDR3 comprises 15 residues. The V gene end was trimmed by 6 bases and the J gene end by 3 bases; junction bases not matched to a gene: 7.

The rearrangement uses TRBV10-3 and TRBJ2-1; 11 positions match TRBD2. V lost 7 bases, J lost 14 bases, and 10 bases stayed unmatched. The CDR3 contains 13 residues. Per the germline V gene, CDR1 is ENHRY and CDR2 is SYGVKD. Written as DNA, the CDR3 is TGTGCCATCAACCCCACTAGCGGGAGTGGGAAGTTCTTC. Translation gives CAINPTSGSGKFF.

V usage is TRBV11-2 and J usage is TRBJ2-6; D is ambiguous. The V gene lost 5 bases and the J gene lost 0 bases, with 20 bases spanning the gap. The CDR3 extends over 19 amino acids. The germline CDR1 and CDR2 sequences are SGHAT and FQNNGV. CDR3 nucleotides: TGTGCCAGCAGCACTCTAAACCTGGGCACTTACTCTGGGGCCAACGTCCTGACTTTC. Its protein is CASSTLNLGTYSGANVLTF.

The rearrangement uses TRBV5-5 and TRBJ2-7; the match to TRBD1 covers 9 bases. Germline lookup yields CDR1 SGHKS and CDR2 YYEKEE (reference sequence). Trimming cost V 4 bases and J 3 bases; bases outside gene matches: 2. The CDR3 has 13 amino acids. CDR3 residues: CASSRGQGYEQYF. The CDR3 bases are TGTGCCAGCAGCCGGGGACAGGGCTACGAGCAGTACTTC.